The 22 T cell receptor beta chains listed next were all sequenced from one sample in a study of CD8 T cells in ankylosing spondylitis. Their recognized antigens are unknown. General study results and limits: The study identified a TCR beta motif of under 10 highly homologous variants that appeared characteristic of ankylosing spondylitis blood.

TCRdb reprocessed the 5' RACE reads via MiXCR and lists one record per CDR3 protein. The table shows some 840,000 distinct CDR3 sequences, with approximately 12% occurring only once. The sequencing input was blood, either unsorted or a sorted T cell fraction (not recorded which). The receptors originated from a male donor with ankylosing spondylitis.

This clonotype turned up a few times. The chain joins TRBV5-4 to TRBJ2-2; D might be TRBD1 (6 bases). The CDR3 has 17 amino acids. Trimming took 0 bases from V and 7 from J, leaving 19 bases between them. Looked up from germline, CDR1 is SGHNT and CDR2 is YYREEE (reference sequence). The CDR3 here is CASSLAQGLMFNGELFF. The CDR3 DNA is TGTGCCAGCAGCTTGGCTCAGGGGCTAATGTTCAACGGGGAGCTGTTTTTT.

This clonotype was observed at least ten times. The CDR3 loop is CSGCRTETYNEQFF. In DNA form, the CDR3 reads TGCAGCGGTTGCCGGACAGAGACCTACAATGAGCAGTTCTTC. The gene calls are TRBV29-1 and TRBJ2-1; maybe TRBD1 (6 bases). The CDR3 covers 14 residues. Germline V gives CDR1 SQVTM, CDR2 ANQGSEA. Trimming removed 7 bases at V and 2 bases at J, with 15 bases between.

This clonotype has only a few counts. J is TRBJ2-5 and V is TRBV14, with TRBD2 matching 7 bases. The trim removed 1 base at V and 5 bases at J, leaving 7 bases unmatched. The CDR3 sequence is 15 residues long. Germline values: CDR1 SGHDN, CDR2 FVKESK. This CDR3 reads CASSQVGRTRETQYF. CDR3 nucleotides: TGTGCCAGCAGCCAAGTCGGGAGGACTCGGGAGACCCAGTACTTC.

Points on this clonotype: A much more abundant neighbour one base away suggests this may be a read error. This chain links TRBV5-1 with TRBJ1-1; possible D gene TRBD1, 5 bases. The CDR3 covers 16 residues. Germline V gene lookup returns CDR1 SGHRS and CDR2 YFSETQ. CDR3 residues: CASSFLTIYQGAEAIF. CDR3 sequence (DNA): TGCGCCAGCAGCTTCCTTACCATCTACCAGGGCGCTGAAGCTATCTTT.

This clonotype came up a few times. The V and J genes are TRBV7-2 and TRBJ2-5; 12 nucleotides align to TRBD2. After removal of 5 bases from V and 2 bases from J, the junction contained 6 bases not matched to a gene. This CDR3 spans 16 amino acids. Germline V gives CDR1 SGHTA, CDR2 FQGNSA. CDR3 region: CASSTTLAGGQETQYF. DNA of the CDR3: TGTGCCAGCAGCACAACTCTAGCGGGGGGGCAAGAGACCCAGTACTTC.

This clonotype was observed a few times. The chain uses TRBV6-1 and TRBJ2-1, with 11 bases lining up with TRBD2. Germline V lookup: CDR1 MNHNS, CDR2 SASEGT. The CDR3 is 15 amino acids. J lost 7 bases, V lost 6 bases, and 8 bases had no gene match. CDR3 DNA: TGTGCCAGCAGACGACTAGCGGGGAGATCGAATGAGCAGTTCTTC. Translation gives CASRRLAGRSNEQFF.

This clonotype was seen a handful of times. The chain has TRBV4-1 and TRBJ1-1; 8 bases fit TRBD1. Trimming removed 0 bases from V and 4 bases from J; junction bases left unmatched: 4. This CDR3 spans 15 amino acids. In germline, CDR1 is MGHRA, CDR2 YSYEKL. This chain's CDR3 is CASSQDQGAFTEAFF. The CDR3 DNA reads TGCGCCAGCAGCCAAGACCAGGGGGCATTCACTGAAGCTTTCTTT.

Only a few counts were recorded for this clonotype. The chain is built from TRBV20-1 and TRBJ2-5; D unclear. Germline V gene lookup returns CDR1 DFQATT and CDR2 SNEGSKA (reference sequence). The CDR3 covers 13 residues. V lost 2 bases, J lost 5 bases, and 12 bases lay in between. The DNA of the CDR3 is TGCAGTGCTAGAAGGTCCCTGGGGGAGACCCAGTACTTC. Amino acids: CSARRSLGETQYF.

The chain recombines TRBV27 with TRBJ2-7; D may be TRBD1 (5 bases). The V end was cut by 6 bases, the J end by 9 bases, with 27 bases between. The CDR3 totals 16 residues. CDR1 is MNHEY, CDR2 SMNVEV, per germline (reference sequence). The CDR3, as DNA: TGTGCCAGCAGCCTTCAGGGTAGGGCAGTACCGGTAGGGCAGTACTTC. Amino acids: CASSLQGRAVPVGQYF.

V usage is TRBV6-1 and J usage is TRBJ1-5; D may be TRBD1 (5 bases). CDR1 and CDR2 from the germline V gene are MNHNS and SASEGT. The CDR3 runs to 13 residues. V lost 3 bases to trimming and J lost 5 bases, with 8 bases between them. CDR3 sequence (DNA): TGTGCCAGCAGTGAGGAGGGGCATCAGCCCCAGCATTTT. It is translated as CASSEEGHQPQHF.

This clonotype was picked up many times. Relative to the germline gene, one junction end is altered; a read error may explain this. The rearrangement joins TRBV7-7 to TRBJ2-3; TRBD2 might be the D (6 bases). CDR1 and CDR2 (germline): SSHAT, FNYEAQ (reference sequence). The CDR3 runs to 14 residues. The CDR3 bases are TGTGCTAGCAGTCGGGACGGCCGGGGGGATACGCAGTATTTT. Translating it yields CASSRDGRGDTQYF. Using reference TRBV7-7 and TRBJ2-3 for the parts outside the CDR3, the full variable domain is GAGVSQSPRYKVTKRGQDVTLRCDPISSHATLYWYQQALGQGPEFLTYFNYEAQPDKSGLPSDRFSAERPEGSISTLTIQRTEQRDSAMYRCASSRDGRGDTQYFGPGTRLTVL.

At least ten counts were recorded for this clonotype. The chain links TRBV29-1 to TRBJ2-1, with D maybe TRBD2 (7 bases). V was clipped by 6 bases and J by 5 bases, with 14 bases between them. This CDR3 has 13 amino acids. Germline CDR1 is SQVTM and CDR2 is ANQGSEA. The CDR3 coding sequence is TGCAGCGTCGCAAGGGGGGGGAACAATGAGCAGTTCTTC. Amino acids: CSVARGGNNEQFF.

J is TRBJ1-2 and V is TRBV7-3; D ambiguous. CDR1 SGHTA and CDR2 FQGTGA come from the germline V gene. CDR3 length: 15 residues. Trimming took off 2 bases at V and 4 bases at J, with 14 bases between the two ends. The CDR3 nucleotides are TGTGCCAGCAGCTTACGGATGGCAGAACCCTATGGCTACACCTTC. Protein: CASSLRMAEPYGYTF.

This sequence joins TRBV14 and TRBJ2-1; 13 bases map to TRBD2. The CDR3 totals 17 residues. The V and J ends lost 3 bases and 3 bases, in that order; junction bases with no gene match: 5. Germline-derived CDR1 and CDR2 are SGHDN and FVKESK. CDR3: CASSQGGTSGDYNEQFF. Here the CDR3 DNA reads TGTGCCAGCAGCCAGGGCGGGACTAGCGGGGACTACAATGAGCAGTTCTTC.

This rearrangement joins TRBV4-2 to TRBJ2-5; 7 nucleotides agree with TRBD2. V gave up 0 bases and J gave up 4 bases; unmatched junction bases: 5. Germline values: CDR1 LGHNA, CDR2 YNFKEQ. CDR3 length: 15 amino acids. DNA for the CDR3: TGTGCCAGCAGCCAAGACTATACTAGCGTAGAGACCCAGTACTTC. This sequence encodes CASSQDYTSVETQYF.

The V gene is TRBV30, the J gene TRBJ2-7, with a possible D match to TRBD2 (6 bases). The CDR3 consists of 14 residues. Trimming shortened V by 3 bases and J by 6 bases, and 18 bases separated the two germline ends. The germline CDR1 and CDR2 sequences are GTSNPN and SVGIG (reference sequence). The CDR3 sequence is CAWRRAGTLPEQYF. CDR3 bases: TGTGCCTGGAGGCGGGCAGGGACTCTTCCCGAGCAGTACTTC.

J is TRBJ2-1 and V is TRBV5-1; D is unclear. CDR1 and CDR2 from the germline V gene are SGHRS and YFSETQ. Between the trimmed V and J ends, which lost 0 bases and 9 bases, there was a span of 4 bases. The CDR3 spans 11 residues. The CDR3 protein is CASSLAREQFF. CDR3 DNA sequence: TGCGCCAGCAGCTTGGCCCGTGAGCAGTTCTTC.

This chain connects TRBV4-3 to TRBJ1-1; D gene unclear. Per the germline V gene, CDR1 is LGHNA and CDR2 is YSLEER. Deletions cut 0 bases from V and 6 bases from J, with 14 bases between. This CDR3 is 15 amino acids long. CDR3 residues: CASSQEHGPGAEAFF. CDR3 coding DNA: TGCGCCAGCAGCCAAGAGCATGGGCCTGGCGCTGAAGCTTTCTTT.

This clonotype was observed many times. The chain employs TRBV10-3 and TRBJ2-3; D is ambiguous. Trimming took off 5 bases at V and 0 bases at J, with 12 bases between the two ends. Germline loops: CDR1 ENHRY, CDR2 SYGVKD. This CDR3 region has 15 residues. In DNA form, the CDR3 reads TGTGCCATCAGTACCCAGCAGACTAGCACAGATACGCAGTATTTT. The encoded protein is CAISTQQTSTDTQYF.

The V gene is TRBV4-2, the J gene TRBJ1-6; 8 nucleotides match TRBD1. This CDR3 has 17 residues. V lost 2 bases to trimming and J lost 0 bases; unmatched junction nucleotides: 3. CDR1 and CDR2 (germline): LGHNA, YNFKEQ. CDR3 amino acids: CASSQRTGSSYNSPLHF. For the CDR3, the DNA is TGTGCCAGCAGCCAACGGACAGGGAGCTCCTATAATTCACCCCTCCACTTT.

In its sample, this clonotype was seen a few times. This chain links TRBV19 with TRBJ2-7, with D perhaps TRBD2 (6 bases). Germline V gives CDR1 LNHDA, CDR2 SQIVND (reference sequence). V was cut by 4 bases and J by 0 bases, with 19 bases left in between. The length of the CDR3 is 17 residues. CDR3 residues: CASSKGKAAGFSYEQYF. The CDR3 DNA reads TGTGCCAGTAGTAAGGGAAAAGCCGCGGGGTTCTCCTACGAGCAGTACTTC. Together with reference TRBV19 and TRBJ2-7, the CDR3 gives the full variable domain: DGGITQSPKYLFRKEGQNVTLSCEQNLNHDAMYWYRQDPGQGLRLIYYSQIVNDFQKGDIAEGYSVSREKKESFPLTVTSAQKNPTAFYLCASSKGKAAGFSYEQYFGPGTRLTVT.

This rearrangement joins TRBV5-5 to TRBJ1-5, with D maybe TRBD1 (5 bases). The germline gives CDR1 SGHKS, CDR2 YYEKEE (reference sequence). V lost 7 bases, J lost 4 bases, and 15 bases lay in between. The CDR3 is 14 amino acids. The chain's CDR3 is CASGPGQTNQPQHF. CDR3 DNA: TGTGCCAGCGGCCCGGGGCAGACTAATCAGCCCCAGCATTTT.